This T cell receptor (beta chain) was identified in a study of T cell clonotyping in hematopoietic cell transplantation. Regarding the study as a whole: Recipient TCR diversity dropped after transplant; expanded clonotypes rose from day 30 to 180. Cells were unsorted, so CD4 and CD8 contributions were not separated.

Time point in this sample: recipient sample about 28 days before transplant, after cytoreduction. Sequencing was performed with immunoSEQ multiplex PCR; in TCRdb, only in-frame clones are kept and a portion is missing. This sample has about 18,000 clones, with about 82% found just once. Concerning this clone itself: Its antigen remains unidentified.

With 0 bases removed from V and 3 bases from J, the gap between germline ends came to 9 bases. In germline, CDR1 is LGHNA, CDR2 YSLEER. The length of the CDR3 is 15 residues. The genes are TRBV4-3 and TRBJ1-5; D unclear. This TCR derives from a man aged 45-65 years with acute myeloid leukemia. Some clones in this sample may be carry-over from other donors' samples. Source: peripheral blood mononuclear cells, taken before stem cell transplant. CDR3 coding DNA: TGCGCCAGCAGCCAAGATATGGACTTCAATCAGCCCCAGCATTTT. Amino acids: CASSQDMDFNQPQHF.